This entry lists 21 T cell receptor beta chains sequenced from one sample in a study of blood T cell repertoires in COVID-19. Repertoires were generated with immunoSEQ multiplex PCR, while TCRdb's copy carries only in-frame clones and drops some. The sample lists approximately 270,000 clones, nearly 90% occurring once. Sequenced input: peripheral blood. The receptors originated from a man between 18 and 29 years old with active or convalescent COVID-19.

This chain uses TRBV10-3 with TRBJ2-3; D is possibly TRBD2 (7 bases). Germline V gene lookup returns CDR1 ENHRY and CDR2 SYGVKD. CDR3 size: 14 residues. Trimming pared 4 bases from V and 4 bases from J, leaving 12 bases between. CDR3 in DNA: TGTGCCATCAGTGGAAGGGGGGGCCCAGATACGCAGTATTTT. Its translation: CAISGRGGPDTQYF.

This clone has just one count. CDR3 in amino acids: CASSVREHSPNQPQHF. CDR3 bases: TGTGCCAGTAGTGTGCGGGAACACTCTCCCAATCAGCCCCAGCATTTT. The genes are TRBV19 and TRBJ1-5; the D is unclear. Trimming took 5 bases from V and 3 from J, leaving 17 bases between them. The CDR3 contains 16 residues. The germline V gene encodes CDR1 LNHDA and CDR2 SQIVND (reference sequence).

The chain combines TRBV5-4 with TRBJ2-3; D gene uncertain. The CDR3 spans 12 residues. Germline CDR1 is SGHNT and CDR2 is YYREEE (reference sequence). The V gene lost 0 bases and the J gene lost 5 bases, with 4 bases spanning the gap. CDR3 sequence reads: CASSLVLDTQYF. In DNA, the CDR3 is TGTGCCAGCAGCTTGGTACTAGATACGCAGTATTTT.

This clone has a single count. CDR3 residues: CASSVIQGNTEAFF. Written as DNA, the CDR3 is TGTGCCAGCAGCGTCATACAGGGGAACACTGAAGCTTTCTTT. The V and J genes are TRBV9 and TRBJ1-1; tentative D call: TRBD1 (6 bases). V was pared by 2 bases and J by 1 base, with 9 bases between. Germline CDR1 and CDR2: SGDLS and YYNGEE. The CDR3 length is 14 residues.

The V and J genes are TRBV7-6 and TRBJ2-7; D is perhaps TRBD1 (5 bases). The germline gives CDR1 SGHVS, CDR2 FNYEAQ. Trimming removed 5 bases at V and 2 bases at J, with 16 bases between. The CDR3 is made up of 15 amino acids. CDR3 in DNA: TGTGCCAGCAGCCCCAAGGGGCTCCACCCCTACGAGCAGTACTTC. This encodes CASSPKGLHPYEQYF. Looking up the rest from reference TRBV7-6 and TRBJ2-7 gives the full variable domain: GAGVSQSPRYKVTKRGQDVALRCDPISGHVSLYWYRQALGQGPEFLTYFNYEAQQDKSGLPNDRFSAERPEGSISTLTIQRTEQRDSAMYRCASSPKGLHPYEQYFGPGTRLTVT.

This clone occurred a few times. This chain's CDR3 is CASRILAVTDNSPLHF. CDR3 nucleotide sequence: TGTGCCAGCAGAATACTGGCGGTCACTGATAATTCACCCCTCCACTTT. The chain is built from TRBV27 and TRBJ1-6; D remains unclear. CDR1 MNHEY and CDR2 SMNVEV come from the germline V gene (reference sequence). CDR3 length: 16 amino acids. Trimming took 6 bases from V and 5 from J, leaving 17 bases between them.

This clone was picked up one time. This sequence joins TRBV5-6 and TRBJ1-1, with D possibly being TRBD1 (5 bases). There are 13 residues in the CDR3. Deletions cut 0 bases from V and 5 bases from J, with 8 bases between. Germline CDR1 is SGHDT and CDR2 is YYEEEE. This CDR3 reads CASSLGGLTEAFF. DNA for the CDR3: TGTGCCAGCAGCTTGGGGGGCCTTACTGAAGCTTTCTTT.

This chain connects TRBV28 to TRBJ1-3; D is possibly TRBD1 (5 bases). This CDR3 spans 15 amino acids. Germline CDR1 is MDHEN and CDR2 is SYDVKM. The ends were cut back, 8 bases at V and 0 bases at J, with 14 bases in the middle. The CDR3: CASSGPGLSGNTIYF. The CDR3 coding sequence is TGTGCCAGCTCGGGTCCGGGACTCTCTGGAAACACCATATATTTT.

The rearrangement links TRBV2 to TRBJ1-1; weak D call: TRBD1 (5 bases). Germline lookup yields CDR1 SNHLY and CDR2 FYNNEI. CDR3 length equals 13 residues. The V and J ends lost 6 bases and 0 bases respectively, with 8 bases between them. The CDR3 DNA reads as TGTGCCAGCAGGAGACAGTTGAACACTGAAGCTTTCTTT. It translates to CASRRQLNTEAFF.

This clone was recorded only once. The CDR3 spells CASSRTGRDQPQHF. The CDR3, as DNA: TGTGCCAGCAGTCGGACAGGGCGCGATCAGCCCCAGCATTTT. V and J are TRBV27 and TRBJ1-5; 8 bases fit TRBD1. The trim removed 5 bases at V and 5 bases at J, leaving 5 bases unmatched. The CDR3 totals 14 residues. Germline V gene sequence: CDR1 MNHEY, CDR2 SMNVEV (reference sequence).

CDR3 DNA: TGTGCCAGCAGCCAAGATAAGACAGGGTTCACAGATACGCAGTATTTT. This encodes CASSQDKTGFTDTQYF. This sequence joins TRBV3-1 (or the pseudogene TRBV3-2) and TRBJ2-3; 7 positions match TRBD1. The V and J ends lost 0 bases and 2 bases, in that order; junction bases with no gene match: 5. Germline V gene sequence: CDR1 LGHDT, CDR2 YNNKEL (reference sequence). The CDR3 runs 16 residues.

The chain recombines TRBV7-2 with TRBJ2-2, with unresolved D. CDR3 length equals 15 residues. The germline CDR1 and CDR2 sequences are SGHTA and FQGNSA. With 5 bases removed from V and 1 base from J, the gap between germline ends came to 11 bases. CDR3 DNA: TGTGCCAGCAGCCCCCTCCAGTTGAACACCGGGGAGCTGTTTTTT. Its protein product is CASSPLQLNTGELFF.

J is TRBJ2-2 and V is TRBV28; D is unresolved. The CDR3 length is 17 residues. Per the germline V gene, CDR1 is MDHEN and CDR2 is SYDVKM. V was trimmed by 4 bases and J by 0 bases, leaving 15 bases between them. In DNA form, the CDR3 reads TGTGCCAGCAGTTCGCCACGAGGCGGTTCGAACACCGGGGAGCTGTTTTTT. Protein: CASSSPRGGSNTGELFF.

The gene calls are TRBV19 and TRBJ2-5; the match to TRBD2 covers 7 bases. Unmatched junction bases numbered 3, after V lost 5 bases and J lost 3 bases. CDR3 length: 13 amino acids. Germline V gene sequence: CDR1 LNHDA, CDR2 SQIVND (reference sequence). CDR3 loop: CASSLGGEETQYF. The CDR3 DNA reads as TGTGCCAGTAGTCTTGGGGGGGAAGAGACCCAGTACTTC.

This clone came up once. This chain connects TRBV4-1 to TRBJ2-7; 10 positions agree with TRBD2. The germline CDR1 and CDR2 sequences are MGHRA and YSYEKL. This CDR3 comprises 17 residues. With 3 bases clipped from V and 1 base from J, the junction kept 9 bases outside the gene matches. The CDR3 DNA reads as TGCGCCAGCAGCCATCCCCCGGGGACTAGCGTTTCCTACGAGCAGTACTTC. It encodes CASSHPPGTSVSYEQYF.

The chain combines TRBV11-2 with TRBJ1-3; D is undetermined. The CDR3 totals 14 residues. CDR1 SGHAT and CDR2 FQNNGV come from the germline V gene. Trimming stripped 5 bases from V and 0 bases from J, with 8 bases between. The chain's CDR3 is CASSADNSGNTIYF. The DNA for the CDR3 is TGTGCCAGCAGCGCAGACAACTCTGGAAACACCATATATTTT.

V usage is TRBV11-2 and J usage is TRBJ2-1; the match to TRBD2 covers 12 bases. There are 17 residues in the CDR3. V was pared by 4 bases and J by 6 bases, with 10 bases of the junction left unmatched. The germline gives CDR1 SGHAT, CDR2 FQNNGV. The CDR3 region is CASSSRTSGNSPNEQFF. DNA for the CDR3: TGTGCCAGCAGCTCGAGGACTAGCGGGAATAGTCCCAATGAGCAGTTCTTC.

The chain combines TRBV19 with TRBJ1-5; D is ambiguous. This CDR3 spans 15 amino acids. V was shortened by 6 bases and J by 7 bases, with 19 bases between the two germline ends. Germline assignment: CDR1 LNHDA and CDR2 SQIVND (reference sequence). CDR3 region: CASRIRVTGNQPQHF. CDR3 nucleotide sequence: TGTGCCAGTAGAATTAGGGTCACGGGGAACCAGCCCCAGCATTTT.

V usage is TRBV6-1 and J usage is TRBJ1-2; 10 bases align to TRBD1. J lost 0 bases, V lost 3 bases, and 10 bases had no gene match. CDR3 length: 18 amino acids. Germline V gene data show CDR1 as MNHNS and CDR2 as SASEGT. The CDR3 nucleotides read TGTGCCAGCAGTGATTTCCCGGACAGGGGGGGCTCTAACTATGGCTACACCTTC. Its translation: CASSDFPDRGGSNYGYTF.

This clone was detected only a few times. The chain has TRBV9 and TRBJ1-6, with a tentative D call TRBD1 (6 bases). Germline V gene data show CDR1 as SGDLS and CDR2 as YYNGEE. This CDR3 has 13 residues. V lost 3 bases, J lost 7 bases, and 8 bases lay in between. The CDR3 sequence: CASSGQENSPLHF. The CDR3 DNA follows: TGTGCCAGCAGCGGACAGGAGAATTCACCCCTCCACTTT.

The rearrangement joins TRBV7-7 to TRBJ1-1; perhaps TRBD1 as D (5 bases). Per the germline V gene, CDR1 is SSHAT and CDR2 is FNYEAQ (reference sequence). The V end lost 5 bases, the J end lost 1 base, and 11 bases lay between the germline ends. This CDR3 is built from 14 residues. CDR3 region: CASSPLGGNTEAFF. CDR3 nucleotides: TGTGCCAGCAGCCCTTTGGGGGGGAACACTGAAGCTTTCTTT.